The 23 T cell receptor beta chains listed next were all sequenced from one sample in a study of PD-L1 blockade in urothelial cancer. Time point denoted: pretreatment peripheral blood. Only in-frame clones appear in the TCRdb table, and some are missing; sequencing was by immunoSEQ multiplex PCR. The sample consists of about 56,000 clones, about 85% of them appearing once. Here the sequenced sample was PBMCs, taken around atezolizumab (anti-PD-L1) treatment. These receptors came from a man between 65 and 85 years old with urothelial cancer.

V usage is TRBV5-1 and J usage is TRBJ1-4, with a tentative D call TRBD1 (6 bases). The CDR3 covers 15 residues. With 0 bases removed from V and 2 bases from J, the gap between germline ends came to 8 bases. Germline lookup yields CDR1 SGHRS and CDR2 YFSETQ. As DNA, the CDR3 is TGCGCCAGCAGCTTGGAGGGGGGGACTAATGAAAAACTGTTTTTT. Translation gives CASSLEGGTNEKLFF.

The CDR3 loop is CATSQGQGNYGYTF. The CDR3 DNA sequence: TGTGCCACCAGCCAGGGACAGGGTAACTATGGCTACACCTTC. This rearrangement joins TRBV15 to TRBJ1-2; 9 nucleotides line up with TRBD1. Germline lookup yields CDR1 LNHNV and CDR2 YYDKDF (reference sequence). V was pared by 5 bases and J by 1 base, with 2 bases of the junction left unmatched. The CDR3 totals 14 residues.

CDR3 loop: CSTRAGGLDEQFF. In DNA form, the CDR3 reads TGCAGCACTAGGGCAGGGGGTTTAGATGAGCAGTTCTTC. The chain has TRBV29-1 and TRBJ2-1; TRBD1 agrees at 7 bases. Germline V gene data show CDR1 as SQVTM and CDR2 as ANQGSEA. The V and J ends lost 8 bases and 8 bases, in that order; junction bases with no gene match: 12. This CDR3 has 13 residues.

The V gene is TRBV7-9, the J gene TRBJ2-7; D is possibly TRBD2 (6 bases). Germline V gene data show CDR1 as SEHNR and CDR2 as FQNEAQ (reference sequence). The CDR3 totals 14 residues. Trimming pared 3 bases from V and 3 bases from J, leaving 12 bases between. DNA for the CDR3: TGTGCCAGCAGCTTTTCCGGGAGAAGCTACGAGCAGTACTTC. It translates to CASSFSGRSYEQYF.

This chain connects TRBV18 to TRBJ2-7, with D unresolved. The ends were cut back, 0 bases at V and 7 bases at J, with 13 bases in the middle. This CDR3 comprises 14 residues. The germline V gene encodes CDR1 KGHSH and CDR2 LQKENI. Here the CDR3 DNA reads TGTGCCAGCTCACCACCCACAGCTCCCTGGGAGCAGTACTTC. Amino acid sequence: CASSPPTAPWEQYF.

The CDR3 loop reads CASSFGPPTQYF. The CDR3 DNA reads TGTGCCAGCAGCTTTGGCCCCCCGACTCAGTACTTC. The rearrangement joins TRBV7-2 to TRBJ2-5, with D uncertain. The CDR3 has 12 amino acids. CDR1 SGHTA and CDR2 FQGNSA come from the germline V gene. V was pared by 3 bases and J by 11 bases, with 13 bases between.

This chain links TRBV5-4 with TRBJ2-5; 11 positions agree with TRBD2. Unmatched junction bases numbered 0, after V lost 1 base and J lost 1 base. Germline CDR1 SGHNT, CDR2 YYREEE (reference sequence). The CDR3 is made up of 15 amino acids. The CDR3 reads CASSLTSGSQETQYF. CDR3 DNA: TGTGCCAGCAGCTTGACTAGCGGGAGCCAAGAGACCCAGTACTTC.

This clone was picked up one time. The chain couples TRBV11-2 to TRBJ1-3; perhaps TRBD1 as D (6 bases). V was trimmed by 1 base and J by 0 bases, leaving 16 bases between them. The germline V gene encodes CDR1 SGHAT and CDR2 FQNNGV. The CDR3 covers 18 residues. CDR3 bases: TGTGCCAGCAGCTTAGCCGTCGGACAGCCATACTCTGGAAACACCATATATTTT. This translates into CASSLAVGQPYSGNTIYF.

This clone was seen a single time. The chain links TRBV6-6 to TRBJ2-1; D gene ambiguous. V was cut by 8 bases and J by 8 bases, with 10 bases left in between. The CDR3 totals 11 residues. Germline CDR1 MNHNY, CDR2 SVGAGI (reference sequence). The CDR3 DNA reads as TGTGCCAGCGAGGATGAGCATGAGCAGTTCTTC. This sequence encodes CASEDEHEQFF.

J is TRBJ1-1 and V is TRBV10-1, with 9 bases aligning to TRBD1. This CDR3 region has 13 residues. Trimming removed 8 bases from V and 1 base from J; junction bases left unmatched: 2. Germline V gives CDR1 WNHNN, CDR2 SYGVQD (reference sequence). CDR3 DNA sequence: TGCGCCAGCCGGACAGGGGCGAACACTGAAGCTTTCTTT. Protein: CASRTGANTEAFF.

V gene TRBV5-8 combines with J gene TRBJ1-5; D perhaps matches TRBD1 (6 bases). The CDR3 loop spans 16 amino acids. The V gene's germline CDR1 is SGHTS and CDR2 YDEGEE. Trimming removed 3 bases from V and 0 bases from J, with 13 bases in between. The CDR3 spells CASSSSRGHSNQPQHF. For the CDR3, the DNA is TGTGCCAGCAGCTCATCCAGGGGCCATAGCAATCAGCCCCAGCATTTT.

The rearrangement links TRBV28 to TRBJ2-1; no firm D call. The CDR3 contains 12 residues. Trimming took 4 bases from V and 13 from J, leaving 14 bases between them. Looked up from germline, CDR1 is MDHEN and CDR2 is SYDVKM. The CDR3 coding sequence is TGTGCCAGCAGTTCGGCCCCCAGGTATCAGTTCTTC. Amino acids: CASSSAPRYQFF.

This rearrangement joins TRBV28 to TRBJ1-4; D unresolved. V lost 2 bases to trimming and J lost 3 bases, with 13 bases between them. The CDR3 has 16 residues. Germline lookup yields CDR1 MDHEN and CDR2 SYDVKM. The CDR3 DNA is TGTGCCAGCAGTTTAGACTTCCAAGGAGCTAATGAAAAACTGTTTTTT. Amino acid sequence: CASSLDFQGANEKLFF.

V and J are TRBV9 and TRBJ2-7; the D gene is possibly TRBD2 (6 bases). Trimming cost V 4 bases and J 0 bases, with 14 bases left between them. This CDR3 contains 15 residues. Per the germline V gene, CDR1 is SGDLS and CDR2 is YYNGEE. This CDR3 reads CASSPRGDSSYEQYF. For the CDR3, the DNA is TGTGCCAGCAGCCCCCGCGGGGATAGCTCCTACGAGCAGTACTTC.

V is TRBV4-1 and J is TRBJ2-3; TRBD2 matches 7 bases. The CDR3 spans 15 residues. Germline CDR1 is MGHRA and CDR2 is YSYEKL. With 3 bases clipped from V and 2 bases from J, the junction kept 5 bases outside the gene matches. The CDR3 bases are TGCGCCAGCAGCCATAGCGGGTTTGTCACAGATACGCAGTATTTT. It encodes CASSHSGFVTDTQYF.

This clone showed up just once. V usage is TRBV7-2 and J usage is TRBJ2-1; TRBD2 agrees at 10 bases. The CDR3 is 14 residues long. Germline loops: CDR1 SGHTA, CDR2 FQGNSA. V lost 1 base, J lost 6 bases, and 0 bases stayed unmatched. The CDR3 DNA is TGTGCCAGCAGCTTAGGACTAGCGGGCAATGAGCAGTTCTTC. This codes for CASSLGLAGNEQFF.

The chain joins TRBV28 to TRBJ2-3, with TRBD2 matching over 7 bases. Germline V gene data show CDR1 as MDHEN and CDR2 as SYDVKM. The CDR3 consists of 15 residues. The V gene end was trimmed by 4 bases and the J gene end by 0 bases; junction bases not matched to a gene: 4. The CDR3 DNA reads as TGTGCCAGCAGTTATAGCGGGCTTAGCACAGATACGCAGTATTTT. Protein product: CASSYSGLSTDTQYF.

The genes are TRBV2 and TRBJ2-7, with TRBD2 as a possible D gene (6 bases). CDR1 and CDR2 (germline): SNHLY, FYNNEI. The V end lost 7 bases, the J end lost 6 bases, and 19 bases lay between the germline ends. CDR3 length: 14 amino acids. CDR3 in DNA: TGTGCCAGCACCCACCCGAGGAGGGCGGGCGAGCAGTACTTC. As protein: CASTHPRRAGEQYF.

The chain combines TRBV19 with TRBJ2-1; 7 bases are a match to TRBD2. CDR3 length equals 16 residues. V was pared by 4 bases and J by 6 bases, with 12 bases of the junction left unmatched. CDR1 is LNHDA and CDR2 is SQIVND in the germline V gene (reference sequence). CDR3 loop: CASSTGRESWGNEQFF. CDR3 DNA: TGTGCCAGTAGTACGGGGAGGGAGAGCTGGGGCAATGAGCAGTTCTTC. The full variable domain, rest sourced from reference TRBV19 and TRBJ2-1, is DGGITQSPKYLFRKEGQNVTLSCEQNLNHDAMYWYRQDPGQGLRLIYYSQIVNDFQKGDIAEGYSVSREKKESFPLTVTSAQKNPTAFYLCASSTGRESWGNEQFFGPGTRLTVL.

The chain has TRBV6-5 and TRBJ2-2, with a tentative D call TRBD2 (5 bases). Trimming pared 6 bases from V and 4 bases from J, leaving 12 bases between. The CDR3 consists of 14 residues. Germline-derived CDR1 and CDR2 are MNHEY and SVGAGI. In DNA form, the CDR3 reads TGTGCCAGCAGGACCGGGATTAGCACCGGGGAGCTGTTTTTT. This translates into CASRTGISTGELFF.

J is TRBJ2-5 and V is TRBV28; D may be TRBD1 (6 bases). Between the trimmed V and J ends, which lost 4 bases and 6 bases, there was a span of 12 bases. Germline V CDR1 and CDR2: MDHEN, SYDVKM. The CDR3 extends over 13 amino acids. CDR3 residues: CASSWGQGKTQYF. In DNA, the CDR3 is TGTGCCAGCAGTTGGGGGCAGGGCAAGACCCAGTACTTC. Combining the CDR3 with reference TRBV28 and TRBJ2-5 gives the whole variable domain DVKVTQSSRYLVKRTGEKVFLECVQDMDHENMFWYRQDPGLGLRLIYFSYDVKMKEKGDIPEGYSVSREKKERFSLILESASTNQTSMYLCASSWGQGKTQYFGPGTRLLVL.

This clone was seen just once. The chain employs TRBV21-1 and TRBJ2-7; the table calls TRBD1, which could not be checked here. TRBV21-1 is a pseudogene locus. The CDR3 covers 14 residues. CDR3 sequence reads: CASSRRQGAHEQYF. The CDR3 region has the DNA TGTGCCAGCAGCAGACGACAGGGGGCCCACGAGCAGTACTTC.

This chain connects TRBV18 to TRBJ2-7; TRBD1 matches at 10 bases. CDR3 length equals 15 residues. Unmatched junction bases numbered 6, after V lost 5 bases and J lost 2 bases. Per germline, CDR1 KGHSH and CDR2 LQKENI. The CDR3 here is CASSTRQGAPYEQYF. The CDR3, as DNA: TGTGCCAGCTCAACCAGACAGGGGGCCCCCTACGAGCAGTACTTC.